This T cell receptor (beta chain) was sequenced for a study of early T cells in non-severe SARS-CoV-2 infection (dated by TCRdb to about 2021). Notes on the research overall: TCR sequencing used bulk RNA from unsorted whole blood, so alpha and beta chains could not be paired. Study-level results and caveats: Matching against VDJdb was skewed toward anti-spike CD8 responses, likely underestimated virus-specific expansions, and missed private and CD4 specificities.

Set within a cohort of healthcare workers in London, UK, this nested case-control study involved weekly PCR testing of nasopharyngeal swabs along with blood sampling. Between 23 and 31 March 2020, the week of the UK lockdown, healthcare workers were enrolled and then followed up weekly for as long as 16 weeks. The library was obtained by 5' RACE. The listed sequencing device is NextSeq 500. In the TCR library protocol, unique molecular identifiers were attached to individual cDNA molecules to correct for PCR bias and sequencing error. TCR alpha and beta chains were both sequenced, and the abundances of alpha and beta sequences in each sample were closely correlated with each other. Per the authors' processing: Decombinator V4 was used to perform V gene, J gene and CDR3 annotation of TCR sequences. Expanded TCRs were defined as changing significantly between any two time points under a Poisson model with p below 0.0001. Abundances of TCRs were expressed as counts per million after normalisation to the total number of TCRs sequenced in each sample. TRAV1-2 paired with TRAJ12, TRAJ20 or TRAJ33 defined MAIT TCRs, while TRAV10 paired with TRAJ18 defined iNKT TCRs. A search of VDJdb, accessed on 1 November 2021, was run for TCRs annotated to CMV, EBV and SARS-CoV-2, with TCRs annotated for multiple antigens excluded. TCRdb reworked the public reads: Q25 trimming with fastp, MiXCR clone assembly, productive beta chains retained. Here each entry gathers all rows of one CDR3 protein and keeps the most common genes and DNA. The V and J calls reflect TCRdb's pipeline rather than the authors' work. The sample records tens of thousands of distinct CDR3 sequences, roughly 7% of which are singletons. The top ten constitute more than 7.5% of the sample.

This clonotype was observed a few times. The antigen it recognizes is unknown. No base quality information exists; no much larger clone differs at one position. V and J are trimmed by 0 bases and 3 bases, and the gene matches miss 14 bases of the junction. The CDR3, from cysteine to phenylalanine, totals 19 residues. The sequence is cut down to CDR3 DNA, 57 bases in frame from base 1. CDR1 and CDR2, looked up from the germline V gene, are LGHNT and FRNRAP. The chain was built from TRBV12-5 and TRBJ2-1, and 7 junction bases match TRBD1. The source material was whole blood. The TCR originated in an adult who was a healthcare worker with PCR-confirmed SARS-CoV-2 infection or an uninfected control (not recorded which). CDR3 protein: CASGLVDKTGAKIYNEQFF. The DNA sequence follows: TGTGCTAGTGGTTTGGTCGATAAAACAGGGGCGAAAATCTACAATGAGCAGTTCTTC.